The following is a T cell receptor beta chain sequence with its context. Germline values: CDR1 SGHTA, CDR2 FQGTGA. CDR3 length: 13 residues. V was cut by 5 bases and J by 0 bases, with 7 bases left in between. This specimen belongs to a study of T-cell reconstitution after alpha-beta-depleted transplantation in children. A TCRbeta library incorporating unique molecular identifiers was prepared. A single record per CDR3 protein comes from TCRdb applying MiXCR to the PCR reads. The profile shows a few hundred thousand distinct CDR3 sequences, 43% of them singletons. This clonotype was sampled from a girl between 2 and 10 years old with aplastic anemia, due to receive a stem cell transplant. Sequences were derived from PBMCs, sampled before TCRalphabeta/CD19-depleted stem cell transplant. This chain connects TRBV7-3 to TRBJ1-1; no clear D gene. CDR3 nucleotides: TGTGCCAGCAGCCCCGAGATGAACACTGAAGCTTTCTTT. Translating it yields CASSPEMNTEAFF.